This T cell receptor beta chain was documented in a study of blood T cells in healthy people across ages. Study-wide results and limits: Age brought a roughly linear fall in TCR beta diversity measured per million T cells. Without sorted subsets, naive and antigen-experienced compartments could not be conclusively compared.

CDR3 length: 14 residues. Trimming left V 6 bases short and J 2 bases short, with 14 bases between. Germline assignment: CDR1 MNHEY and CDR2 SVGEGT. In this sample, this clonotype turned up many times. Its antigen remains unknown. Together with a sample-barcoded 5' primer, a J-beta primer mix was included in a second PCR lasting about 7 to 11 cycles. One entry per CDR3 protein, called by TCRdb with MiXCR from the 5' RACE reads. This sample has about 780,000 distinct CDR3 sequences, with about 47% found just once. This chain connects TRBV6-2 or TRBV6-3 to TRBJ2-7, with a tentative D call TRBD1 (6 bases). This TCR came from an elderly man in good health. The material sequenced was blood. CDR3 DNA: TGTGCCAGCAGGACTCCAGACAGGCCCTACGAGCAGTACTTC. This codes for CASRTPDRPYEQYF.